These 27 T cell receptor beta chains originate from one sample sequenced in a study of radiotherapy plus CTLA-4 blockade in lung cancer. Here immunoSEQ multiplex PCR was the method, and the copy in TCRdb shows in-frame clones only, minus some. The sample has tens of thousands of clones, about 78% seen once. The sequences come from peripheral blood, collected from a patient treated with radiotherapy plus ipilimumab. The origin of the receptors is a human donor with non-small cell lung cancer that progressed on radiotherapy plus ipilimumab.

This chain connects TRBV5-5 to TRBJ1-3; the D gene is possibly TRBD1 (5 bases). Germline V gene sequence: CDR1 SGHKS, CDR2 YYEKEE (reference sequence). The CDR3 has 13 residues. Trimming took off 2 bases at V and 3 bases at J, with 6 bases between the two ends. DNA for the CDR3: TGTGCCAGCAGCTTCACAGGTGGAAACACCATATATTTT. It specifies CASSFTGGNTIYF.

V is TRBV19 and J is TRBJ2-1; weak D call: TRBD2 (5 bases). CDR3 length: 12 amino acids. CDR1 LNHDA and CDR2 SQIVND come from the germline V gene (reference sequence). V was cut by 5 bases and J by 9 bases, with 11 bases left in between. CDR3: CASSPSGSEQFF. CDR3 DNA sequence: TGTGCCAGTAGTCCCTCGGGATCTGAGCAGTTCTTC. The full variable domain, completed using reference TRBV19 and TRBJ2-1, is DGGITQSPKYLFRKEGQNVTLSCEQNLNHDAMYWYRQDPGQGLRLIYYSQIVNDFQKGDIAEGYSVSREKKESFPLTVTSAQKNPTAFYLCASSPSGSEQFFGPGTRLTVL.

In this sample, this clone turned up once. J is TRBJ1-6 and V is TRBV10-3; maybe TRBD1 (5 bases). The CDR3 consists of 17 residues. The germline V and J ends were trimmed by 0 bases and 7 bases, with 16 bases remaining between them. Germline CDR1 is ENHRY and CDR2 is SYGVKD. The CDR3 loop reads CAISESLFTAGNSPLHF. The CDR3 DNA sequence: TGTGCCATCAGTGAGTCGTTGTTCACAGCAGGGAATTCACCCCTCCACTTT.

This clone has a handful of counts. The rearrangement joins TRBV28 to TRBJ1-5; D uncertain. V lost 5 bases and J 2 bases, leaving 7 bases between the germline ends. Germline CDR1 reads MDHEN; CDR2 reads SYDVKM. The length of the CDR3 is 13 residues. The CDR3 spells CASSRVRNQPQHF. The CDR3 DNA is TGTGCCAGCAGTCGCGTTCGCAATCAGCCCCAGCATTTT.

The rearrangement uses TRBV27 and TRBJ1-2; D is undetermined. This CDR3 is 14 amino acids long. The germline V gene encodes CDR1 MNHEY and CDR2 SMNVEV (reference sequence). V lost 5 bases, J lost 4 bases, and 14 bases lay in between. CDR3 in DNA: TGTGCCAGCAGTCCATCAACCCAGTTCTATGGCTACACCTTC. This sequence encodes CASSPSTQFYGYTF.

This sequence joins TRBV4-1 and TRBJ2-7, with 9 bases fitting TRBD2. The germline V gene encodes CDR1 MGHRA and CDR2 YSYEKL. The CDR3 covers 17 residues. The V gene end was trimmed by 0 bases and the J gene end by 3 bases; junction bases not matched to a gene: 9. The CDR3 spells CASSQELTSGMLYEQYF. The CDR3 region has the DNA TGCGCCAGCAGCCAAGAGTTGACTAGCGGTATGCTCTACGAGCAGTACTTC.

The genes are TRBV27 and TRBJ1-1; a possible D gene is TRBD1 (6 bases). The germline V gene has CDR1 MNHEY and CDR2 SMNVEV (reference sequence). The CDR3 sequence is 12 residues long. With 5 bases removed from V and 6 bases from J, the gap between germline ends came to 10 bases. The CDR3 DNA reads as TGTGCCAGCAGTCCGGGGACATCTGAAGCTTTCTTT. This encodes CASSPGTSEAFF.

The rearrangement uses TRBV7-2 and TRBJ2-3, with unresolved D. Germline CDR1 and CDR2: SGHTA and FQGNSA. V shed 5 bases and J shed 2 bases, with 11 bases lying between them. The CDR3 is 14 residues long. CDR3 DNA sequence: TGTGCCAGCAGCCCCCATGGCCCCACAGATACGCAGTATTTT. Translated: CASSPHGPTDTQYF.

This sequence joins TRBV5-1 and TRBJ2-5, with TRBD1 matching 7 bases. The V gene end was trimmed by 3 bases and the J gene end by 4 bases; junction bases not matched to a gene: 9. CDR3 length: 15 residues. Germline V gene sequence: CDR1 SGHRS, CDR2 YFSETQ. The CDR3 nucleotides are TGCGCCAGCAGCTCCGGGACAGCGCCGCCAGAGACCCAGTACTTC. Translation gives CASSSGTAPPETQYF.

This clone came up a few times. The chain recombines TRBV19 with TRBJ2-7; TRBD2 agrees at 9 bases. The CDR3 is made up of 15 amino acids. V lost 4 bases and J lost 2; bases outside the gene matches: 6. The germline V gene encodes CDR1 LNHDA and CDR2 SQIVND (reference sequence). CDR3 amino acids: CASSTLAGAPYEQYF. CDR3 DNA: TGTGCCAGTAGTACACTAGCGGGTGCCCCCTACGAGCAGTACTTC.

The chain is built from TRBV9 and TRBJ2-3; D may be TRBD2 (6 bases). Trimming stripped 3 bases from V and 2 bases from J, with 13 bases between. The CDR3 spans 15 residues. In germline, CDR1 is SGDLS, CDR2 YYNGEE. The CDR3 bases are TGTGCCAGCAGCGGCGGGGCTTTCAACACAGATACGCAGTATTTT. Encoded protein: CASSGGAFNTDTQYF.

The V gene is TRBV29-1, the J gene TRBJ2-1; TRBD1 matches at 7 bases. Per the germline V gene, CDR1 is SQVTM and CDR2 is ANQGSEA. CDR3 length: 12 residues. The ends lost 7 bases at V and 7 bases at J; junction bases unmatched: 7. The CDR3 sequence: CSEVTGRNEQFF. CDR3 nucleotides: TGCAGCGAGGTGACAGGGAGAAATGAGCAGTTCTTC.

The chain links TRBV19 to TRBJ2-2, with 7 nucleotides matching TRBD1. Germline V gene lookup returns CDR1 LNHDA and CDR2 SQIVND (reference sequence). The CDR3 consists of 14 residues. V lost 3 bases to trimming and J lost 8 bases; unmatched junction nucleotides: 6. CDR3 sequence (DNA): TGTGCCAGTAGTATTCGACAGGGTACGGGGGAGCTGTTTTTT. It translates to CASSIRQGTGELFF. The whole variable domain, remainder taken from reference TRBV19 and TRBJ2-2, is DGGITQSPKYLFRKEGQNVTLSCEQNLNHDAMYWYRQDPGQGLRLIYYSQIVNDFQKGDIAEGYSVSREKKESFPLTVTSAQKNPTAFYLCASSIRQGTGELFFGEGSRLTVL.

This chain connects TRBV13 to TRBJ2-3; 12 bases agree with TRBD2. V shed 6 bases and J 5 bases; nucleotides not matched to a gene: 9. This CDR3 comprises 16 residues. From germline, CDR1 is PRHDT and CDR2 FYEKMQ (reference sequence). The CDR3 loop reads CASSSTTSGRRDTQYF. In DNA, the CDR3 is TGTGCCAGCAGTTCGACTACTAGCGGGAGGAGAGATACGCAGTATTTT.

This clone came up a few times. This chain connects TRBV27 to TRBJ2-2, with unresolved D. CDR3 length: 13 amino acids. The germline V gene encodes CDR1 MNHEY and CDR2 SMNVEV (reference sequence). Trimming pared 5 bases from V and 0 bases from J, leaving 4 bases between. The CDR3 spells CASSPTNTGELFF. Here the CDR3 DNA reads TGTGCCAGCAGTCCGACGAACACCGGGGAGCTGTTTTTT.

The chain couples TRBV5-6 to TRBJ2-5; the D is unclear. Germline-derived CDR1 and CDR2 are SGHDT and YYEEEE. The CDR3 is 14 amino acids. Trimming removed 4 bases at V and 5 bases at J, with 15 bases between. CDR3 residues: CASSDDMRWETQYF. DNA of the CDR3: TGTGCCAGCAGCGACGACATGAGGTGGGAGACCCAGTACTTC.

The genes are TRBV11-2 and TRBJ2-1; 8 positions match TRBD2. Germline V gene data show CDR1 as SGHAT and CDR2 as FQNNGV. Trimming took 5 bases from V and 9 from J; bases not matched to a gene: 15. The CDR3 is 16 residues long. The DNA of the CDR3 is TGTGCCAGCAGCCCCCTTTCCGGGGGCGCGGGAGGTGAGCAGTTCTTC. The encoded protein is CASSPLSGGAGGEQFF.

V gene TRBV19 combines with J gene TRBJ1-1; the match to TRBD1 covers 8 bases. Germline V lookup: CDR1 LNHDA, CDR2 SQIVND (reference sequence). The CDR3 sequence is 14 residues long. The ends lost 5 bases at V and 4 bases at J; junction bases unmatched: 6. Here the CDR3 DNA reads TGTGCCAGTAGTGCAGGACAGGGCGGCACTGAAGCTTTCTTT. Its translation is CASSAGQGGTEAFF. The complete variable domain, with remaining parts taken from reference TRBV19 and TRBJ1-1, reads DGGITQSPKYLFRKEGQNVTLSCEQNLNHDAMYWYRQDPGQGLRLIYYSQIVNDFQKGDIAEGYSVSREKKESFPLTVTSAQKNPTAFYLCASSAGQGGTEAFFGQGTRLTVV.

The chain couples TRBV5-4 to TRBJ2-1; the D gene is possibly TRBD1 (5 bases). Per the germline V gene, CDR1 is SGHNT and CDR2 is YYREEE (reference sequence). Trimming pared 0 bases from V and 8 bases from J, leaving 9 bases between. The CDR3 loop spans 13 amino acids. The CDR3 coding sequence is TGTGCCAGCAGCTTGGGGCTAGGGGATGAGCAGTTCTTC. Protein: CASSLGLGDEQFF.

CDR3 nucleotides: TGTGCCAGCAGCTCCGGGACAATCGACAATCAGCCCCAGCATTTT. Its translation is CASSSGTIDNQPQHF. This chain uses TRBV7-2 with TRBJ1-5; maybe TRBD1 (6 bases). CDR3 length: 15 residues. From germline, CDR1 is SGHTA and CDR2 FQGNSA. Trimming shortened V by 4 bases and J by 3 bases, and 13 bases separated the two germline ends. The complete variable domain, with remaining parts taken from reference TRBV7-2 and TRBJ1-5, reads GAGVSQSPSNKVTEKGKDVELRCDPISGHTALYWYRQSLGQGLEFLIYFQGNSAPDKSGLPSDRFSAERTGGSVSTLTIQRTQQEDSAVYLCASSSGTIDNQPQHFGDGTRLSIL.

V gene TRBV15 combines with J gene TRBJ2-7; the D is unclear. The CDR3 runs 12 residues. Trimming stripped 5 bases from V and 1 base from J, with 6 bases between. Germline-derived CDR1 and CDR2 are LNHNV and YYDKDF (reference sequence). The CDR3 DNA reads TGTGCCACCAGCGCCGGATCCTACGAGCAGTACTTC. Translating it yields CATSAGSYEQYF.

The chain has TRBV15 and TRBJ1-1; tentatively, D is TRBD1 (5 bases). Trimming pared 0 bases from V and 1 base from J, leaving 9 bases between. Germline CDR1 is LNHNV and CDR2 is YYDKDF (reference sequence). CDR3 size: 15 residues. Written as DNA, the CDR3 is TGTGCCACCAGCAGAGATAAGGGGCCGAACACTGAAGCTTTCTTT. This translates into CATSRDKGPNTEAFF.

The rearrangement links TRBV28 to TRBJ1-5; D is uncertain. V lost 3 bases to trimming and J lost 7 bases, with 13 bases between them. The CDR3 runs to 14 residues. In germline, CDR1 is MDHEN, CDR2 SYDVKM. The CDR3 loop is CASSFYGLGQPQHF. CDR3 sequence (DNA): TGTGCCAGCAGTTTCTATGGTCTCGGACAGCCCCAGCATTTT.

This sequence joins TRBV6-5 and TRBJ2-7, with D unresolved. The CDR3 spans 13 residues. The germline gives CDR1 MNHEY, CDR2 SVGAGI. V was clipped by 5 bases and J by 4 bases, with 12 bases between them. CDR3 amino acids: CASSDVHPYEQYF. CDR3 DNA: TGTGCCAGCAGTGATGTACATCCTTACGAGCAGTACTTC.

This clone appeared once. The V gene is TRBV28, the J gene TRBJ1-6, with no clear D. The germline gives CDR1 MDHEN, CDR2 SYDVKM. V was pared by 7 bases and J by 10 bases, with 14 bases between. This CDR3 has 13 residues. The chain's CDR3 is CASTSVPRSPLHF. CDR3 DNA sequence: TGTGCCAGCACCTCGGTTCCCCGGTCACCCCTCCACTTT.

The chain employs TRBV4-1 and TRBJ2-7; TRBD1 agrees at 8 bases. Germline assignment: CDR1 MGHRA and CDR2 YSYEKL. Trimming cost V 3 bases and J 6 bases; bases outside gene matches: 10. This CDR3 is 15 amino acids long. CDR3 coding DNA: TGCGCCAGCAGCCAGGACAGGGTACTTGGTCGCGAGCAGTACTTC. Its protein is CASSQDRVLGREQYF.

This clone has just one count. V gene TRBV7-2 combines with J gene TRBJ1-2, with 10 bases matching TRBD1. The CDR3 is 14 residues long. V shed 4 bases, J shed 6 bases, and the junction held 5 bases outside the gene matches. Germline V gives CDR1 SGHTA, CDR2 FQGNSA. CDR3 protein: CASSSYGQGDGYTF. CDR3 DNA sequence: TGTGCCAGCAGCTCCTATGGACAGGGGGATGGCTACACCTTC.